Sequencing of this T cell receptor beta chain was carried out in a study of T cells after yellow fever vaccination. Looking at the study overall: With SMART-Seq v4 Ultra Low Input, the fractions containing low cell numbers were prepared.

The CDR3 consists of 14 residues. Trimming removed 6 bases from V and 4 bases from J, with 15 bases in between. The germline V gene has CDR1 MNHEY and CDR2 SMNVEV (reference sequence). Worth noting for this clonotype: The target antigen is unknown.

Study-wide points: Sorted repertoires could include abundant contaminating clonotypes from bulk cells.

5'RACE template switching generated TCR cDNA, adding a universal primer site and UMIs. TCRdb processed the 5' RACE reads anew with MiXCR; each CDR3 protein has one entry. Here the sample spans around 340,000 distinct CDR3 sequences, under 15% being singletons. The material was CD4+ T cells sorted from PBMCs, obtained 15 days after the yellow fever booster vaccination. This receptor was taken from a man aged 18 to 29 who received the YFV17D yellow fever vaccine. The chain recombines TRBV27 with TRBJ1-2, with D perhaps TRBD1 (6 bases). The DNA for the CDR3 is TGTGCCAGCAGAAGACAGGCGGGCGGCTATGGCTACACCTTC. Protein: CASRRQAGGYGYTF.